The clone carrying this TCR beta chain was picked up a small number of times. The antigen remains undetermined. This entry belongs to a study of cytomegalovirus exposure and HLA in healthy donors. General study findings and limits: V- and J-gene trimming of TCR beta was linked (in a later analysis) to a missense DCLRE1C variant. According to the study, 180 or so TCR beta chains were cytomegalovirus-associated. More clonal expansion characterized HLA-associated TCR beta chains than equally common others in a later analysis.

The PCR had 60 Vbeta and 13 Jbeta primers. The assay was immunoSEQ multiplex PCR, and TCRdb's table has in-frame clones only and misses some. The profile shows about 150,000 clones, less than 10% of them singletons. With 5 bases clipped from V and 4 bases from J, the junction kept 4 bases outside the gene matches. Looked up from germline, CDR1 is LNHDA and CDR2 is SQIVND (reference sequence). This CDR3 is built from 13 residues. The sequencing sample was made of PBMCs. The origin of this receptor is a male donor in good health and CMV-seronegative. The chain uses TRBV19 and TRBJ1-2; 7 positions agree with TRBD1. The CDR3 DNA sequence: TGTGCCAGTAGTTCAGGGACAGTCTATGGCTACACCTTC. Translating it yields CASSSGTVYGYTF. The complete variable domain, with remaining parts taken from reference TRBV19 and TRBJ1-2, reads DGGITQSPKYLFRKEGQNVTLSCEQNLNHDAMYWYRQDPGQGLRLIYYSQIVNDFQKGDIAEGYSVSREKKESFPLTVTSAQKNPTAFYLCASSSGTVYGYTFGSGTRLTVV.